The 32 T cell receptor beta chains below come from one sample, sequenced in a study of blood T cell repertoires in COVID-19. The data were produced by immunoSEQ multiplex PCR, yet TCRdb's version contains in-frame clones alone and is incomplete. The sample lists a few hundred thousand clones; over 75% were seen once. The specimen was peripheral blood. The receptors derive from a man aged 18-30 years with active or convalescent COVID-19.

The CDR3 coding sequence is TGCGCCAGCAGCCAAGTGGCAAGCGGGGGGATCTACGAGCAGTACTTC. Translating gives CASSQVASGGIYEQYF. V usage is TRBV4-1 and J usage is TRBJ2-7; 9 positions agree with TRBD2. The CDR3 extends over 16 amino acids. J gave up 3 bases and V 1 base, and 7 bases lay outside the gene matches. CDR1 and CDR2 from the germline V gene are MGHRA and YSYEKL.

The CDR3 DNA reads as TGCGCCAGCAGCCAAGAAACAGGGGGCGACTATGGCTACACCTTC. Residues: CASSQETGGDYGYTF. The rearrangement links TRBV4-3 to TRBJ1-2; 9 bases map to TRBD1. The V gene end was trimmed by 0 bases and the J gene end by 3 bases; junction bases not matched to a gene: 2. Per germline, CDR1 LGHNA and CDR2 YSLEER. CDR3 length equals 15 residues.

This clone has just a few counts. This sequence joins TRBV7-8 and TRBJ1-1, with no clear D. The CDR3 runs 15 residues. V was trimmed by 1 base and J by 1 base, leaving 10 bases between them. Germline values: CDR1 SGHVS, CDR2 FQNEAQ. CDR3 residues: CASSLGANTNTEAFF. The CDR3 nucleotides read TGTGCCAGCAGCTTAGGGGCAAATACGAACACTGAAGCTTTCTTT.

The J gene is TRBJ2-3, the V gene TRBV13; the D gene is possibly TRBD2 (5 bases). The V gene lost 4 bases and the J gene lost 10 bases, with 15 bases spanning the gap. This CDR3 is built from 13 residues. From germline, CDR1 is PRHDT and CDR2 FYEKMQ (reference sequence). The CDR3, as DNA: TGTGCCAGCAGCTCCGGGGATTCAGGTTCGCAGTATTTT. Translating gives CASSSGDSGSQYF.

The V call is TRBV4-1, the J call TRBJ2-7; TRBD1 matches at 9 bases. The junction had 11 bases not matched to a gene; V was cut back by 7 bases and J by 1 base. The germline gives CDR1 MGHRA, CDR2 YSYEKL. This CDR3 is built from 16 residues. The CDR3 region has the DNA TGCGCCAGCAAGGAAGAGACAGGGGGTTATTCCTACGAGCAGTACTTC. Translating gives CASKEETGGYSYEQYF.

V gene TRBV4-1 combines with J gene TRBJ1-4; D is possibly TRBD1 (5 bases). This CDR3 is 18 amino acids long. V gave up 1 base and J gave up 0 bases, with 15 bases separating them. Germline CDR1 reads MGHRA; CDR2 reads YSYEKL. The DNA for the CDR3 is TGCGCCAGCAGCCAAGCCCCGCAGGGCCATTCAACTAATGAAAAACTGTTTTTT. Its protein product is CASSQAPQGHSTNEKLFF.

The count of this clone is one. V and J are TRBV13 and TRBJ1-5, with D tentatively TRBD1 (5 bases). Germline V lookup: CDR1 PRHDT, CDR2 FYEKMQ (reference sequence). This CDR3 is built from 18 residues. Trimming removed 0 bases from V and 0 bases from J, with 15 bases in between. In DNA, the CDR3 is TGTGCCAGCAGCTTAGGCCGGGGGACGGGTTATAGCAATCAGCCCCAGCATTTT. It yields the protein CASSLGRGTGYSNQPQHF.

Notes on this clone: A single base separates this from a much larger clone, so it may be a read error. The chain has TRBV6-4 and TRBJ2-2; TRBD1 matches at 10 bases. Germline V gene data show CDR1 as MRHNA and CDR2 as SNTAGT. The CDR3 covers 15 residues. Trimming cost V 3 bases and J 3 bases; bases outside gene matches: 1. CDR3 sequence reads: CASSEGTGDTGELFF. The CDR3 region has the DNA TGTGCCAGCAGTGAGGGGACAGGGGACACCGGGGAGCTGTTTTTT.

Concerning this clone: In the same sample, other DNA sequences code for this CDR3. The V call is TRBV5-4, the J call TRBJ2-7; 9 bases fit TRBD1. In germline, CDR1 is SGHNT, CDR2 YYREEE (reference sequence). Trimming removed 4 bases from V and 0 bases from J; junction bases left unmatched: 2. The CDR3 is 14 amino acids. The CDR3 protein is CASSLGQGSYEQYF. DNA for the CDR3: TGTGCCAGCAGCCTGGGACAGGGCTCCTACGAGCAGTACTTC.

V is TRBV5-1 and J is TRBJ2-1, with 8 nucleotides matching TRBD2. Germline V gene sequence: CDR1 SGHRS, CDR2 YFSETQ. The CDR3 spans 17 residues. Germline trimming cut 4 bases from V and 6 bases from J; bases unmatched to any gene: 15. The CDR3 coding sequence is TGCGCCAGCAGCATCTCATTAGGACTAGCCTCCCTCAATGAGCAGTTCTTC. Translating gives CASSISLGLASLNEQFF.

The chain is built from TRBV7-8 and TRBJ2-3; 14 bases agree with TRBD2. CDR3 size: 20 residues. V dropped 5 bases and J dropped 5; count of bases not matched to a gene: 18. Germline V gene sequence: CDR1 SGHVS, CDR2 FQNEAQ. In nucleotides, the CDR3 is TGTGCCAGCAGCCTAAAAATAGGGACTAGCGGGGGAGCGTCAAAAGATACGCAGTATTTT. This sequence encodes CASSLKIGTSGGASKDTQYF.

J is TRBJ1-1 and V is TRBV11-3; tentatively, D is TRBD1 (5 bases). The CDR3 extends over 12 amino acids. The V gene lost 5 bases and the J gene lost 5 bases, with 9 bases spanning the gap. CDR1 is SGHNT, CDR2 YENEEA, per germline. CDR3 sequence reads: CASSEGVTEAFF. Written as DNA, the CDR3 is TGTGCCAGCAGCGAAGGGGTGACTGAAGCTTTCTTT.

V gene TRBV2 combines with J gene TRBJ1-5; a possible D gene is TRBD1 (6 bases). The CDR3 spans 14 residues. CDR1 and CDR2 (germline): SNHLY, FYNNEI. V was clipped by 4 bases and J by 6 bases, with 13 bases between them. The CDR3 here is CASSVQQGPQPQHF. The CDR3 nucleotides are TGTGCCAGCAGTGTTCAACAGGGTCCTCAGCCCCAGCATTTT.

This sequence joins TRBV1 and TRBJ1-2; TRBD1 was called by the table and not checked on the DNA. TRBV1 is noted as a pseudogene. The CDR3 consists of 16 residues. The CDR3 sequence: CTSSQPTRGQVYGYTF. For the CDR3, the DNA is TGCACCAGCAGCCAGCCAACCAGGGGGCAGGTCTATGGCTACACCTTC.

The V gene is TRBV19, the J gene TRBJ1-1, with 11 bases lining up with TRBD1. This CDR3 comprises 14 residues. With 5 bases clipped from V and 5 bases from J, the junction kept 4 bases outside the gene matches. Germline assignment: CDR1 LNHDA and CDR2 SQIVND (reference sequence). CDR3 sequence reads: CASSLWDRGTEAFF. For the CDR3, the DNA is TGTGCCAGTAGTCTATGGGACAGGGGGACTGAAGCTTTCTTT.

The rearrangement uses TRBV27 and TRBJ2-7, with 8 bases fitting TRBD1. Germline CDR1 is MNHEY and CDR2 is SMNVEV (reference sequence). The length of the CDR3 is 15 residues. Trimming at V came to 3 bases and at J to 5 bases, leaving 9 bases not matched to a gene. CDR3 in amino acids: CASSFSRTGHNEQYF. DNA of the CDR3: TGTGCCAGCAGTTTCTCAAGGACAGGGCATAACGAGCAGTACTTC.

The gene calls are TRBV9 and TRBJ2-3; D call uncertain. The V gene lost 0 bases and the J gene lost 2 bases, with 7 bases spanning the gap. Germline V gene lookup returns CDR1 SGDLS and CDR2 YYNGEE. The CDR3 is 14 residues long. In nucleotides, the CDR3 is TGTGCCAGCAGCGTAGTTCCAGTCACAGATACGCAGTATTTT. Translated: CASSVVPVTDTQYF.

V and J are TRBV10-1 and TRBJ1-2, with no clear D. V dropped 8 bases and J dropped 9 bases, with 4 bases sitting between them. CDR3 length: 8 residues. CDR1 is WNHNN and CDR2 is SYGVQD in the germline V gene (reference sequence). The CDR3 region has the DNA TGCGCCAGCCAAAGCTACACCTTC. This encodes CASQSYTF.

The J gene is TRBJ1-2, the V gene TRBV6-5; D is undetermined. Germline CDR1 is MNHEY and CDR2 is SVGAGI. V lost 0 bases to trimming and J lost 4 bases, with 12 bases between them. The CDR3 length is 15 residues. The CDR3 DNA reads TGTGCCAGCAGTTACTCAGGGCCTCGGGGCTATGGCTACACCTTC. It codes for CASSYSGPRGYGYTF.

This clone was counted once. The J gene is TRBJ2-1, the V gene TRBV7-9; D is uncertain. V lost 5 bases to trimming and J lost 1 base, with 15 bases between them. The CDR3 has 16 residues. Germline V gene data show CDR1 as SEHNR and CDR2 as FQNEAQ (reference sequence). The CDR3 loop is CASSTLDPISYNEQFF. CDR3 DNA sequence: TGTGCCAGCAGCACGCTAGACCCGATTTCCTACAATGAGCAGTTCTTC.

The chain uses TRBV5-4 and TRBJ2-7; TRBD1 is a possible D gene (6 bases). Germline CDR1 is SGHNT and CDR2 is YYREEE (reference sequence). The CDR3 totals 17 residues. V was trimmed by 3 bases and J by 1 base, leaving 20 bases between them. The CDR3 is CASSSLSWGQGSYEQYF. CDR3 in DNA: TGTGCCAGCAGCTCCCTAAGTTGGGGGCAGGGTTCCTACGAGCAGTACTTC. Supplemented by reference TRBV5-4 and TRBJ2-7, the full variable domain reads ETGVTQSPTHLIKTRGQQVTLRCSSQSGHNTVSWYQQALGQGPQFIFQYYREEENGRGNFPPRFSGLQFPNYSSELNVNALELDDSALYLCASSSLSWGQGSYEQYFGPGTRLTVT.

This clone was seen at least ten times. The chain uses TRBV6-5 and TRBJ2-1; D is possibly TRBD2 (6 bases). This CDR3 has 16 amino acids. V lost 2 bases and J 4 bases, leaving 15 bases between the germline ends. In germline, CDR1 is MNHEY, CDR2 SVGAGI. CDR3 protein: CASSYVASAVYNEQFF. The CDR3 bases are TGTGCCAGCAGTTACGTTGCTAGCGCCGTATACAATGAGCAGTTCTTC.

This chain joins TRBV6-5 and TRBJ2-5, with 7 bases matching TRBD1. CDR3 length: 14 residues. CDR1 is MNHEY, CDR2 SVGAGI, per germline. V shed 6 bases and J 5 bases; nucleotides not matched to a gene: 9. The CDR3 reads CASSRTGERETQYF. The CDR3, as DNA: TGTGCCAGCAGCCGTACAGGGGAGAGGGAGACCCAGTACTTC.

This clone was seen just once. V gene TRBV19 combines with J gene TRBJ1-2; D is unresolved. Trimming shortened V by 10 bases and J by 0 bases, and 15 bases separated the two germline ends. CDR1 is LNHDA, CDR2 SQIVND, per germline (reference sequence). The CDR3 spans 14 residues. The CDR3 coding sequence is TGTGCCACCTTGTGGAGGAGCACTAACTATGGCTACACCTTC. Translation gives CATLWRSTNYGYTF.

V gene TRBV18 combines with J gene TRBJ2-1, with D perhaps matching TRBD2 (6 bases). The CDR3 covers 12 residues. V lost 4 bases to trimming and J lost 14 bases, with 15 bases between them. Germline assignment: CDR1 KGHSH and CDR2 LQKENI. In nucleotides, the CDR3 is TGTGCCAGCTCACAACGGGACTTTGGGGAGTTCTTC. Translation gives CASSQRDFGEFF.

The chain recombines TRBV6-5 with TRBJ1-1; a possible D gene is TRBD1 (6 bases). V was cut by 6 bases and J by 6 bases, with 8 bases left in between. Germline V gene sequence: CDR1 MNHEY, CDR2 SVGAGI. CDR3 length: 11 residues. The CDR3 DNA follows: TGTGCCAGCAGGCAGGGGTCTGAAGCTTTCTTT. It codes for CASRQGSEAFF.

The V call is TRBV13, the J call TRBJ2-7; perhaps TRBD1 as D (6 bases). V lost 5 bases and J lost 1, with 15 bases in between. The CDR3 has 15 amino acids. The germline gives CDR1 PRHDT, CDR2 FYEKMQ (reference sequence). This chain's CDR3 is CASSLTRGQSYEQYF. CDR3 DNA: TGTGCCAGCAGCCTTACTAGGGGACAATCCTACGAGCAGTACTTC.

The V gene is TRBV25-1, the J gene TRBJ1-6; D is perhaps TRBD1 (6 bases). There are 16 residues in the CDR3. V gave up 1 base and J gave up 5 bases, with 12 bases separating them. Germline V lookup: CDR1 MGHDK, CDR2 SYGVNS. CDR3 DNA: TGTGCCAGCAGTGAATTTACCCCAGGGGATAATTCACCCCTCCACTTT. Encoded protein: CASSEFTPGDNSPLHF.

The CDR3 here is CASSFQGPYEQYF. The CDR3 nucleotides are TGTGCCAGCAGTTTTCAGGGGCCCTACGAGCAGTACTTC. V and J are TRBV12-3 or TRBV12-4 and TRBJ2-7; the D gene is possibly TRBD1 (6 bases). CDR3 length equals 13 residues. V lost 3 bases, J lost 2 bases, and 8 bases lay in between.

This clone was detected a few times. CDR3 sequence reads: CASSKGPGPNYGYTF. DNA for the CDR3: TGTGCCAGCAGCAAAGGCCCTGGCCCAAACTATGGCTACACCTTC. The rearrangement uses TRBV21-1 and TRBJ1-2; the table calls TRBD1, which could not be checked here. TRBV21-1 is annotated as a pseudogene. This CDR3 is built from 15 residues.

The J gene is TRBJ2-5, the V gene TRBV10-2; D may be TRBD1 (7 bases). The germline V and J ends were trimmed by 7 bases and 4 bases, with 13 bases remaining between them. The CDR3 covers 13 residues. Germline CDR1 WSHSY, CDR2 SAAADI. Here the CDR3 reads CASTEGARETQYF. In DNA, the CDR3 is TGCGCCAGCACGGAGGGGGCTAGAGAGACCCAGTACTTC.

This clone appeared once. The CDR3 bases are TGTGCCAGCTCACCCGCGGGGGGCTTCTACAATGAGCAGTTCTTC. Translated: CASSPAGGFYNEQFF. The chain employs TRBV18 and TRBJ2-1, with 8 bases matching TRBD2. The length of the CDR3 is 15 residues. From germline, CDR1 is KGHSH and CDR2 LQKENI. V lost 3 bases to trimming and J lost 3 bases; unmatched junction nucleotides: 4.